These 25 T cell receptor beta chains came from one sample sequenced in a study of Ad26.COV2.S vaccination and SARS-CoV-2 variants. TCRdb's table, derived via immunoSEQ multiplex PCR, lists solely in-frame clones and lacks some. The sample includes roughly 380,000 clones, roughly nine tenths seen only once; the top ten take about 3.9%. Sequenced material: peripheral blood, taken after recovery from COVID-19. The receptors come from a human donor who had recovered from COVID-19.

The V gene is TRBV9, the J gene TRBJ2-2; D uncertain. This CDR3 has 14 residues. V dropped 6 bases and J dropped 1 base, with 10 bases sitting between them. CDR1 is SGDLS and CDR2 is YYNGEE in the germline V gene. The CDR3 DNA follows: TGTGCCAGCACCAGCCGGCAGAACACCGGGGAGCTGTTTTTT. Translating gives CASTSRQNTGELFF.

V is TRBV5-4 and J is TRBJ2-7; no clear D gene. V lost 0 bases, J lost 3 bases, and 7 bases lay in between. Per the germline V gene, CDR1 is SGHNT and CDR2 is YYREEE (reference sequence). The CDR3 totals 13 residues. The CDR3 spells CASSLGLHYEQYF. For the CDR3, the DNA is TGTGCCAGCAGCTTGGGCCTGCACTACGAGCAGTACTTC. The entire variable domain, with the rest obtained from reference TRBV5-4 and TRBJ2-7, is as follows: ETGVTQSPTHLIKTRGQQVTLRCSSQSGHNTVSWYQQALGQGPQFIFQYYREEENGRGNFPPRFSGLQFPNYSSELNVNALELDDSALYLCASSLGLHYEQYFGPGTRLTVT.

The gene calls are TRBV7-8 and TRBJ2-2, with 10 positions matching TRBD2. Germline V gives CDR1 SGHVS, CDR2 FQNEAQ. The CDR3 runs 16 residues. V lost 4 bases to trimming and J lost 4 bases; unmatched junction nucleotides: 6. The CDR3 DNA is TGTGCCAGCAGCTCAAGCGGGGGGGCGAGCACCGGGGAGCTGTTTTTT. Amino acids: CASSSSGGASTGELFF.

For this clone: Other nucleotide sequences in the sample specify the same CDR3. V is TRBV7-2 and J is TRBJ1-2; no clear D. The V gene lost 0 bases and the J gene lost 7 bases, with 12 bases spanning the gap. The CDR3 covers 14 residues. CDR1 is SGHTA, CDR2 FQGNSA, per germline. The CDR3, as DNA: TGTGCCAGCAGCTTAGCAGTTAGGGCGAGTGGCTACACCTTC. Translating gives CASSLAVRASGYTF.

The chain links TRBV7-9 to TRBJ1-2; a weak D match, TRBD1 (5 bases). V lost 3 bases, J lost 4 bases, and 12 bases lay in between. This CDR3 is built from 14 residues. Germline V gene data show CDR1 as SEHNR and CDR2 as FQNEAQ (reference sequence). CDR3 in DNA: TGTGCCAGCAGCTTGGGGCAGCTCACCTATGGCTACACCTTC. Its translation: CASSLGQLTYGYTF. Complete variable domain (other parts from reference TRBV7-9 and TRBJ1-2): DTGVSQNPRHKITKRGQNVTFRCDPISEHNRLYWYRQTLGQGPEFLTYFQNEAQLEKSRLLSDRFSAERPKGSFSTLEIQRTEQGDSAMYLCASSLGQLTYGYTFGSGTRLTVV.

V is TRBV4-1 and J is TRBJ2-7, with TRBD2 identical over 8 bases. Germline V gene lookup returns CDR1 MGHRA and CDR2 YSYEKL. The CDR3 runs 14 residues. V shed 4 bases, J shed 5 bases, and the junction held 7 bases outside the gene matches. In nucleotides, the CDR3 is TGCGCCAGCAGCCGAGGACTAGCCGTCGACGAGCAGTACTTC. This translates into CASSRGLAVDEQYF.

The rearrangement joins TRBV5-8 to TRBJ1-1; no firm D call. The CDR3 consists of 13 residues. Germline V gene sequence: CDR1 SGHTS, CDR2 YDEGEE. V lost 1 base and J 5 bases, leaving 9 bases between the germline ends. Written as DNA, the CDR3 is TGTGCCAGCAGCTTGTTAATGGGGACTGAAGCTTTCTTT. Translated: CASSLLMGTEAFF.

This clone was counted once. The chain uses TRBV19 and TRBJ1-1, with unresolved D. Germline V CDR1 and CDR2: LNHDA, SQIVND (reference sequence). The CDR3 consists of 13 residues. V was trimmed by 3 bases and J by 6 bases, leaving 11 bases between them. The CDR3 nucleotides read TGTGCCAGTAGTATTAAGGGCGGCCCTGAAGCTTTCTTT. It is translated as CASSIKGGPEAFF.

The rearrangement joins TRBV5-1 to TRBJ2-5, with TRBD1 identical over 7 bases. V shed 7 bases, J shed 3 bases, and the junction held 6 bases outside the gene matches. This CDR3 comprises 13 residues. The germline gives CDR1 SGHRS, CDR2 YFSETQ. This chain's CDR3 is CASGITGEETQYF. CDR3 DNA: TGCGCCAGCGGTATCACAGGGGAAGAGACCCAGTACTTC. Variable domain in full (rest from reference TRBV5-1 and TRBJ2-5): KAGVTQTPRYLIKTRGQQVTLSCSPISGHRSVSWYQQTPGQGLQFLFEYFSETQRNKGNFPGRFSGRQFSNSRSEMNVSTLELGDSALYLCASGITGEETQYFGPGTRLLVL.

V is TRBV4-3 and J is TRBJ2-2, with 16 bases identical to TRBD2. The CDR3 runs to 17 residues. The germline CDR1 and CDR2 sequences are LGHNA and YSLEER. V lost 4 bases to trimming and J lost 5 bases; unmatched junction nucleotides: 4. CDR3 in amino acids: CASSPGLAGGKTGELFF. CDR3 DNA sequence: TGCGCCAGCAGCCCGGGACTAGCGGGGGGGAAAACCGGGGAGCTGTTTTTT.

The chain is built from TRBV11-2 and TRBJ2-4, with 15 bases aligning to TRBD2. The CDR3 has 18 residues. In germline, CDR1 is SGHAT, CDR2 FQNNGV. V gave up 7 bases and J gave up 2 bases; unmatched junction bases: 9. CDR3 bases: TGTGCCAGCACCGGACTAGCGGGGGGGCGCCTAACCAAAAACATTCAGTACTTC. Translation gives CASTGLAGGRLTKNIQYF. The full variable domain, rest sourced from reference TRBV11-2 and TRBJ2-4, is EAGVAQSPRYKIIEKRQSVAFWCNPISGHATLYWYQQILGQGPKLLIQFQNNGVVDDSQLPKDRFSAERLKGVDSTLKIQPAKLEDSAVYLCASTGLAGGRLTKNIQYFGAGTRLSVL.

CDR3 amino acids: CASSDRVKGYTF. As DNA, the CDR3 is TGTGCCAGTTCGGACAGGGTAAAGGGCTACACCTTC. The chain couples TRBV9 to TRBJ1-2; 8 nucleotides agree with TRBD1. The CDR3 is 12 residues long. Germline CDR1 is SGDLS and CDR2 is YYNGEE. After removal of 8 bases from V and 8 bases from J, the junction contained 8 bases not matched to a gene. The entire variable domain, with the rest obtained from reference TRBV9 and TRBJ1-2, is as follows: DSGVTQTPKHLITATGQRVTLRCSPRSGDLSVYWYQQSLDQGLQFLIQYYNGEERAKGNILERFSAQQFPDLHSELNLSSLELGDSALYFCASSDRVKGYTFGSGTRLTVV.

The chain recombines TRBV20-1 with TRBJ2-3; D remains ambiguous. Trimming left V 1 base short and J 4 bases short, with 3 bases between. This CDR3 contains 11 residues. Germline assignment: CDR1 DFQATT and CDR2 SNEGSKA (reference sequence). The CDR3 nucleotides read TGCAGTGCTAGAGCCCCAGATACGCAGTATTTT. Protein sequence: CSARAPDTQYF.

The rearrangement joins TRBV6-6 to TRBJ1-5; D ambiguous. The CDR3 has 14 residues. Germline assignment: CDR1 MNHNY and CDR2 SVGAGI (reference sequence). V was clipped by 3 bases and J by 4 bases, with 10 bases between them. In DNA form, the CDR3 reads TGTGCCAGCAGTTATTCGATCCGAAATCAGCCCCAGCATTTT. Its protein product is CASSYSIRNQPQHF.

This clone occurred once. The chain joins TRBV6-4 to TRBJ2-3, with D unclear. The CDR3 spans 13 residues. V lost 6 bases, J lost 3 bases, and 10 bases lay in between. The germline V gene encodes CDR1 MRHNA and CDR2 SNTAGT. CDR3 bases: TGTGCCAGCAGCCCTCGAGCAACAGATACGCAGTATTTT. It yields the protein CASSPRATDTQYF.

The chain carries TRBV9 and TRBJ1-6; TRBD1 might be the D (6 bases). Germline V gene sequence: CDR1 SGDLS, CDR2 YYNGEE. The CDR3 covers 17 residues. CDR3 region: CGSVVGGPLEFNSPLHF. The DNA of the CDR3 is TGTGGTTCGGTGGTAGGGGGTCCGCTCGAATTTAATTCACCCCTCCACTTT.

The count of this clone is one. The gene calls are TRBV10-2 and TRBJ2-3; TRBD2 aligns across 11 bases. The junction had 7 bases not matched to a gene; V was cut back by 6 bases and J by 5 bases. The CDR3 spans 15 residues. The germline CDR1 and CDR2 sequences are WSHSY and SAAADI. CDR3 protein: CASRLSGGAGDTQYF. CDR3 bases: TGCGCCAGCAGGCTTAGCGGGGGGGCTGGAGATACGCAGTATTTT.

This chain uses TRBV2 with TRBJ1-2; D unclear. Germline V gives CDR1 SNHLY, CDR2 FYNNEI. Trimming shortened V by 8 bases and J by 5 bases, and 18 bases separated the two germline ends. The CDR3 has 14 amino acids. CDR3 loop: CASHRGRGDYGYTF. The DNA for the CDR3 is TGTGCCAGCCACAGAGGTCGAGGTGATTATGGCTACACCTTC.

This chain links TRBV27 with TRBJ1-5; D might be TRBD1 (5 bases). The CDR3 is 15 amino acids. CDR1 is MNHEY, CDR2 SMNVEV, per germline (reference sequence). Trimming stripped 4 bases from V and 1 base from J, with 11 bases between. The chain's CDR3 is CASSSGWESNQPQHF. For the CDR3, the DNA is TGTGCCAGCAGTTCAGGGTGGGAAAGCAATCAGCCCCAGCATTTT.

V and J are TRBV6-5 and TRBJ1-5; 9 positions match TRBD1. With V trimmed by 5 bases and J by 4 bases, 6 bases remained unmatched. Germline-derived CDR1 and CDR2 are MNHEY and SVGAGI. The CDR3 length is 15 residues. The CDR3 bases are TGTGCCAGCAGTAGGGGACAGGGAGAAAATCAGCCCCAGCATTTT. It encodes CASSRGQGENQPQHF.

This chain uses TRBV19 with TRBJ1-1; 9 nucleotides agree with TRBD1. Germline V gene data show CDR1 as LNHDA and CDR2 as SQIVND (reference sequence). The CDR3 has 16 amino acids. The V segment lost 7 bases and the J segment 1 base; nucleotides outside the gene matches: 10. CDR3 amino acids: CASIPQEGQGNTEAFF. As DNA, the CDR3 is TGTGCCAGTATACCCCAGGAGGGACAGGGGAACACTGAAGCTTTCTTT.

V usage is TRBV15 and J usage is TRBJ1-1, with a tentative D call TRBD1 (5 bases). V lost 0 bases and J lost 7, with 18 bases in between. This CDR3 contains 16 residues. CDR1 and CDR2 from the germline V gene are LNHNV and YYDKDF (reference sequence). The CDR3 bases are TGTGCCACCAGCAGAGATATAAGGGGTCATCGTTATGAAGCTTTCTTT. Amino acids: CATSRDIRGHRYEAFF.

V and J are TRBV6-5 and TRBJ1-2; D call uncertain. CDR1 is MNHEY and CDR2 is SVGAGI in the germline V gene. The CDR3 is made up of 11 amino acids. Trimming removed 10 bases at V and 4 bases at J, with 10 bases between. The CDR3 protein is CATVMVYGYTF. Here the CDR3 DNA reads TGTGCCACCGTAATGGTCTATGGCTACACCTTC.

This clone was recorded once. The chain combines TRBV7-9 with TRBJ1-6; unclear D gene. The CDR3 totals 16 residues. Germline V gives CDR1 SEHNR, CDR2 FQNEAQ (reference sequence). V was pared by 1 base and J by 7 bases, with 14 bases between. DNA for the CDR3: TGTGCCAGCAGCTTAGGGTCGGCAGTAGGGAATTCACCCCTCCACTTT. Translation: CASSLGSAVGNSPLHF.

CDR3 bases: TGTGCCAGCAGTTACCCCGTGCTGCGTATCGGATCGAACACCGGGGAGCTGTTTTTT. It encodes CASSYPVLRIGSNTGELFF. The V and J genes are TRBV6-2 or TRBV6-3 and TRBJ2-2, with D unresolved. In germline, CDR1 is MNHEY, CDR2 SVGEGT. Trimming removed 2 bases at V and 0 bases at J, with 19 bases between. CDR3 length: 19 residues.